This T cell receptor beta chain derives from a study of metastatic and nonmetastatic thyroid tumors. Turning to the study itself: Repertoires of blood and of tissue (tumor or nodule) from malignant and benign thyroid patients were compared.

In the source study's methods: A classifier for distant metastasis in papillary thyroid cancer was constructed using CDR3 differences observed across clinicopathological groups. TCRdb re-processed the PCR reads through MiXCR. TCRdb's processing, not the authors', yielded these V and J calls. The table records about 23,000 clones, around 26% of them present only once. Every patient underwent thyroid surgery untreated. This CDR3 is built from 16 residues. The germline V gene has CDR1 SGHAT and CDR2 FQNNGV. The V segment lost 4 bases and the J segment 7 bases; nucleotides outside the gene matches: 14. The receptor's source is a male donor with papillary thyroid cancer or a benign thyroid nodule (not recorded which). Some clones in this sample may be carry-over from other donors' samples. The chain employs TRBV11-2 and TRBJ1-1; 8 nucleotides align to TRBD1. The sequencing input was blood. CDR3 coding DNA: TGTGCCAGCAGCTCGACAGGACAGGGAGCCCCCTATGAAGCTTTCTTT. Its translation is CASSSTGQGAPYEAFF. Filled out from reference TRBV11-2 and TRBJ1-1, the complete variable domain reads EAGVAQSPRYKIIEKRQSVAFWCNPISGHATLYWYQQILGQGPKLLIQFQNNGVVDDSQLPKDRFSAERLKGVDSTLKIQPAKLEDSAVYLCASSSTGQGAPYEAFFGQGTRLTVV.